The present T cell receptor beta chain was sequenced within a study of molecular identifiers for immune sequencing clone quantification. Germline CDR1 and CDR2: SEHNR and FQNEAQ (reference sequence). The CDR3 runs to 16 residues. As to this clonotype: At one of its ends the junction is not consistent with the germline gene, which may arise from a read error.

Libraries from naive CD8 cells were generated from roughly 18,000 to 920,000 sorted cells (with 10%, 30% or 50% RNA). TCRdb re-analysed the PCR reads in MiXCR, keeping a single row per CDR3 protein. The sample consists of under 350,000 distinct CDR3 sequences, roughly 24% of them appearing once. V usage is TRBV7-9 and J usage is TRBJ2-1; the D is unclear. This clonotype originated in a human donor in good health. Some libraries in this study had Jurkat cell RNA spiked in. The sample consisted of naive CD8+ T cells from blood, with Jurkat cell RNA spiked in. Indicated subset: FACS-sorted CD8+CD4-CCR7+CD45RA+ naive T cells. The CDR3 loop is CASSLVVRLSYDEQFF. The CDR3 DNA sequence: TGTGCCAGCAGCTTAGTTGTCAGACTCTCCTACGATGAGCAGTTCTTC.